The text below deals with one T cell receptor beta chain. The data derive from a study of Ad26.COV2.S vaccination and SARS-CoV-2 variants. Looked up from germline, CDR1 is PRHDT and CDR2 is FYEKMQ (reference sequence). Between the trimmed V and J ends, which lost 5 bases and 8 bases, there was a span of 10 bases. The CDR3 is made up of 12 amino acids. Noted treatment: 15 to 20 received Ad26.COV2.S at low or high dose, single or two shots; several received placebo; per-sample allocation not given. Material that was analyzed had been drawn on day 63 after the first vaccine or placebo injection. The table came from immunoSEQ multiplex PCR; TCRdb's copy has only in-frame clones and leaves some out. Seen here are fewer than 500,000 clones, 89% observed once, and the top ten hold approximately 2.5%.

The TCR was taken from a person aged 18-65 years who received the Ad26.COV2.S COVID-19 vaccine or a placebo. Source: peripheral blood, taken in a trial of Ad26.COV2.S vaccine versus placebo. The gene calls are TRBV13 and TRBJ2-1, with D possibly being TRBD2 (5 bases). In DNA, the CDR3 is TGTGCCAGCAGCCTAGAGGGCGATGAGCAGTTCTTC. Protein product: CASSLEGDEQFF.